This T cell receptor (beta chain) is from a study of T cell repertoires and HLA-DP antigens. Study background: Donor ages ranged from 18-to-29 to 60-to-69; a couple of men, one woman. General study results and limits: Against both alloantigens, CD137+ clonality was similar, approximately 0.41. Responder cells were total CD4+ cells with a HeLa antigen-presenting system.

With respect to this clone: Its specificity is not known.

The CDR3 is 15 amino acids. CDR1 SGHTA and CDR2 FQGNSA come from the germline V gene. J lost 7 bases, V lost 2 bases, and 6 bases had no gene match. The data were produced by immunoSEQ multiplex PCR, yet TCRdb's version contains in-frame clones alone and is incomplete. This sample has roughly 73,000 clones; roughly 75% occur once, and the top ten carry roughly 1.4%. This TCR came from a man in his fifties or sixties in good health and CMV-seronegative. Material: CD4+ T cells from PBMCs. The chain is built from TRBV7-2 and TRBJ2-1; TRBD2 aligns across 9 bases. The CDR3 is CASSLSGLAVNEQFF. The CDR3 DNA reads as TGTGCCAGCAGCTTATCGGGACTAGCAGTAAATGAGCAGTTCTTC.